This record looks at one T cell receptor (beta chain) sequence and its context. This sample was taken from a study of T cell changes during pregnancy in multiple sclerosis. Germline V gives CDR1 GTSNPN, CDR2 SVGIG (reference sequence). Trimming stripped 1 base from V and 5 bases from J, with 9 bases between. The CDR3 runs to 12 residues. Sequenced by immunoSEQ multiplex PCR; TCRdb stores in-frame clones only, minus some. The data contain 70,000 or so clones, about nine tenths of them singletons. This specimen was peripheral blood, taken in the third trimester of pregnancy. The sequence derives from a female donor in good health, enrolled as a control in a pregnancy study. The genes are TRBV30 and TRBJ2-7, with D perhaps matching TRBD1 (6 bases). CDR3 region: CAWSEQGHEQYF. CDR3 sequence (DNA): TGTGCCTGGAGTGAACAGGGACACGAGCAGTACTTC.